This T cell receptor beta chain was sequenced in a study of T-cell memory formation after mild COVID-19. Overall study context: Most TCR clusters belonged to a single donor. Findings of the study overall: Clones contracting across day 15 to 85 had a balanced CD4/CD8 profile; later expanding clones leaned CD4+.

This clonotype has at least ten counts. As yet, its antigen is unknown. The V end lost 0 bases, the J end lost 5 bases, and 7 bases lay between the germline ends. The CDR3 runs 13 residues. TCR alpha and TCR beta cDNA libraries carrying sample barcodes and UMIs were produced by 5'RACE using constant-segment primers. TCRdb redid the calling of the 5' RACE reads with MiXCR, one entry per CDR3 protein. In the table there are about 500,000 distinct CDR3 sequences, about 20% of which are singletons. Sequencing used PBMCs or a T cell subset sorted from them (not recorded which). The clonotype originates from an adult woman who had mild COVID-19 (a few samples of this study predate the infection). Cell type and time point are not known. The chain carries TRBV12-3 or TRBV12-4 and TRBJ2-5; D might be TRBD1 (6 bases). The CDR3 DNA is TGTGCCAGCAGTTTAGCTAGGGGGGAGACCCAGTACTTC. It specifies CASSLARGETQYF.